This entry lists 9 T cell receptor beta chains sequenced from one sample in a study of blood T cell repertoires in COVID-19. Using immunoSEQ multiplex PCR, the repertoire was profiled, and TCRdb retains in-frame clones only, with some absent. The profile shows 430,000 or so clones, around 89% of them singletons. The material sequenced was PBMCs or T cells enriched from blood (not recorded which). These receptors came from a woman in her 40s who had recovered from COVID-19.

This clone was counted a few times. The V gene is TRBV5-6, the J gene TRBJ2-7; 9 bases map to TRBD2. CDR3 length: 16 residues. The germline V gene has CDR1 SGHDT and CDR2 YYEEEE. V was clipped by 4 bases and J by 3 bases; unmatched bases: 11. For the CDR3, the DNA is TGTGCCAGCAGCCCGTCGGGTAGCGGGGGATACTACGAGCAGTACTTC. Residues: CASSPSGSGGYYEQYF. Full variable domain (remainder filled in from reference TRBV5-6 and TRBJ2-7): DAGVTQSPTHLIKTRGQQVTLRCSPKSGHDTVSWYQQALGQGPQFIFQYYEEEERQRGNFPDRFSGHQFPNYSSELNVNALLLGDSALYLCASSPSGSGGYYEQYFGPGTRLTVT.

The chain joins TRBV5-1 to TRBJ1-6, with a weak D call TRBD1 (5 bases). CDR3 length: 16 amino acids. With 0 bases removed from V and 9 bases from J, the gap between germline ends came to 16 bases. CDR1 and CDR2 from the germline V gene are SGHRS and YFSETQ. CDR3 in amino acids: CASSLGGRAYGSPLHF. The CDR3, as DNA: TGCGCCAGCAGCTTGGGCGGCAGGGCCTACGGTTCACCCCTCCACTTT.

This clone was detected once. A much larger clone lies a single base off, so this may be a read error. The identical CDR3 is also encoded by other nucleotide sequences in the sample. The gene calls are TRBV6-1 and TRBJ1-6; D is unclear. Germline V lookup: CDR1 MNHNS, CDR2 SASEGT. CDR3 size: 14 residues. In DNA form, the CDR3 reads TGTGCCAGCAGTGAAGGGACGGGGAATTCACCCCTTCACTTT. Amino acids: CASSEGTGNSPLHF.

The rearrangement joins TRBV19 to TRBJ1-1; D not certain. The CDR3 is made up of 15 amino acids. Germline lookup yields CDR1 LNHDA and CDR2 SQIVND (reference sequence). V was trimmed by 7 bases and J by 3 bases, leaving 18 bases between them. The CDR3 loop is CASNVGRGGDTEAFF. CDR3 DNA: TGTGCCAGTAACGTCGGACGTGGAGGAGACACTGAAGCTTTCTTT.

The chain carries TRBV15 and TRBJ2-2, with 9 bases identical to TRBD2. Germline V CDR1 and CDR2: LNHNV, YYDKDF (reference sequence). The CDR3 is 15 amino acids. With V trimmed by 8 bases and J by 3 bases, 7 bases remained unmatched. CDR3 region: CATGELAGHTGELFF. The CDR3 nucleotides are TGTGCCACCGGAGAACTAGCGGGCCACACCGGGGAGCTGTTTTTT.

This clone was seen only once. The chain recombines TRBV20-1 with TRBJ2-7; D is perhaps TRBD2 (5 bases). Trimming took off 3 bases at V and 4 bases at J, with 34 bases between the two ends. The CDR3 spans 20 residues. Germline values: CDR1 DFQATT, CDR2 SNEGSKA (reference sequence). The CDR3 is CSASGIQTVPGGGGQYEQYF. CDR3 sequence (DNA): TGCAGTGCTAGTGGAATCCAAACAGTGCCAGGAGGTGGTGGGCAATACGAGCAGTACTTC.

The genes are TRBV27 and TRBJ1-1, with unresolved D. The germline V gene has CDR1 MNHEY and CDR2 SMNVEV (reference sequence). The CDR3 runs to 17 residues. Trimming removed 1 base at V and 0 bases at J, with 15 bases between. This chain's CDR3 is CASSLLGRFDMNTEAFF. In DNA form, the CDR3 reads TGTGCCAGCAGTTTATTAGGCAGATTTGACATGAACACTGAAGCTTTCTTT.

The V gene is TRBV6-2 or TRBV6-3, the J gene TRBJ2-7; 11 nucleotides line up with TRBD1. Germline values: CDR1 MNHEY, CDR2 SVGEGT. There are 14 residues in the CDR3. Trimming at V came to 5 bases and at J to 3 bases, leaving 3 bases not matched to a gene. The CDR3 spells CASSAGTGGYEQYF. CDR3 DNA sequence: TGTGCCAGCAGTGCCGGGACAGGGGGCTACGAGCAGTACTTC.

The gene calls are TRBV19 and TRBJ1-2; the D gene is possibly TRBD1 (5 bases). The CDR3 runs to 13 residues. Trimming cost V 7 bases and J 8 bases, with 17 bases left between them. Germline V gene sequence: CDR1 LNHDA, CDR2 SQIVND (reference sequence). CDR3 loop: CASIPRERGGYTF. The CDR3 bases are TGTGCCAGTATTCCCAGGGAAAGAGGAGGCTACACCTTC.